The present T cell receptor beta chain was sequenced within a study of OX40 agonist ivuxolimab in advanced cancers. Assay: immunoSEQ multiplex PCR; the TCRdb copy retains only in-frame clones and omits some. The table records 90,000 to 120,000 clones, under 95% of them present only once. Germline loops: CDR1 SGHDT, CDR2 YYEEEE. Trimming removed 5 bases at V and 5 bases at J, with 19 bases between. CDR3 length: 15 amino acids. The origin of this receptor is an adult with an advanced solid tumor such as melanoma, head and neck, liver or kidney cancer. This sample comprised CD4+ or CD8+ T cells sorted from blood, obtained in a trial of the OX40 agonist ivuxolimab. The J gene is TRBJ1-2, the V gene TRBV5-6, with D possibly matching TRBD1 (5 bases). CDR3 nucleotide sequence: TGTGCCAGCAGTTCACTCCGGGACGGTCCTTATGGCTACACCTTC. Translating it yields CASSSLRDGPYGYTF.